This T cell receptor (beta chain) appears in the sequencing data of a study of blood T cell repertoires in COVID-19 (dated by TCRdb to between 2020 and 2021). For context, the study as a whole: The collaborator samples originated in the United States, Italy and Spain and spanned the acute and convalescent phases of COVID-19. HLA class I and class II types, where available, came from metadata supplied by the sample provider rather than from assay-based typing. The repertoires were made available in a free public database intended to serve as a resource for research on the immune response to SARS-CoV-2. The dataset comprised deeply sampled blood TCRbeta repertoires from subjects exposed to, actively infected with, or recovered from COVID-19. Samples came from the ongoing ImmuneRACE study (first 160 participants) plus 1,254 subjects from 6 global collaborators. The material from the prospective study consisted of cDNA or gDNA derived from T cells, B-cell-depleted T cells, or PBMCs. Sample metadata almost always included a de-identified subject ID, COVID-19 status, age in years and sex. Overall study results and their limits: How much clinical and demographic metadata was included differed by source and by participant, and the metadata was provided uncurated.

The CDR3 spans 14 residues, from the cysteine through the phenylalanine. Only the CDR3 DNA stays, 42 bases, in frame from base 1. The germline V gene encodes CDR1 SGHTA and CDR2 FQGNSA. The V end gives up 2 bases and the J end 3 bases, leaving 3 bases in the junction not matched to a gene. Whole blood was collected in K2EDTA tubes by collaborating institutions according to the institutions' own protocols. Collaborator samples were shipped for TCRbeta analysis as frozen whole blood, isolated PBMCs, or DNA extracted from either sample type. TCRbeta CDR3 regions were amplified from genomic DNA by means of the immunoSEQ Assay, a bias-controlled multiplex PCR. The authors processed their data as follows. Nucleated cell counts per sample were estimated from amplification of reference gene primers within the assay. To quantify the absolute abundance of each unique TCRbeta CDR3 rearrangement, sequence reads were collapsed and filtered. For each sample, productive Simpson clonality was calculated by taking the square root of Simpson's diversity index across productive rearrangements. TCRdb retrieved this table from immuneACCESS and kept in-frame rearrangements only. Not all clones are present; in checked studies, unresolved V genes account for under half, and no reason is known for the remainder. That table supplies the V and J calls and clone size; D and trimming were determined from the DNA. The sample table contains 140,000 or so clones; only one count was recorded for 70% to 90% of them. The ten largest clonotypes hold around 10% of the sample.

Notes on this clone: The antigen it binds to is not known. There are no base qualities to consult, and no much larger clone falls within one base.

This TCR was sampled from a woman older than 75 with acute or convalescent COVID-19. The rearrangement joined TRBV7-2 to TRBJ2-5; the central 7 bases match TRBD1. Material for sequencing was peripheral blood. The sequence in DNA is TGTGCCAGCAGCTTAAACAGGGGTGAAGAGACCCAGTACTTC. Translated, this gives CASSLNRGEETQYF. With all but the CDR3 taken from the reference TRBV7-2 and TRBJ2-5 genes, the full variable domain is: GAGVSQSPSNKVTEKGKDVELRCDPISGHTALYWYRQSLGQGLEFLIYFQGNSAPDKSGLPSDRFSAERTGGSVSTLTIQRTQQEDSAVYLCASSLNRGEETQYFGPGTRLLVL.